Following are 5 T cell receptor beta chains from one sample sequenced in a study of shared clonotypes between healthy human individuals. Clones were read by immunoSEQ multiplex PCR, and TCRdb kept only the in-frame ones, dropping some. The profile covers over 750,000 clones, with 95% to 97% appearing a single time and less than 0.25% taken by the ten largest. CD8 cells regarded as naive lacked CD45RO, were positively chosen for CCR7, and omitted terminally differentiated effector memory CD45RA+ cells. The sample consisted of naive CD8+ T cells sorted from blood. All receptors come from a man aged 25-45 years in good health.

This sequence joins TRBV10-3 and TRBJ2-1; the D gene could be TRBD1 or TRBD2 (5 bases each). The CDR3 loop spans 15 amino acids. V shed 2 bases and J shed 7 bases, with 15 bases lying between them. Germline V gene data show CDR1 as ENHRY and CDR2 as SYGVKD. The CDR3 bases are TGTGCCATCAGTGAGGAGGGGCGTTCCCCGAATGAGCAGTTCTTC. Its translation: CAISEEGRSPNEQFF.

CDR3 nucleotides: TGTGCCAGCACCCCACCGGGGGGGGGCAGCACAGATACGCAGTATTTT. The encoded protein is CASTPPGGGSTDTQYF. The chain couples TRBV7-9 to TRBJ2-3; 8 nucleotides match TRBD2. The CDR3 loop spans 16 amino acids. V lost 7 bases and J lost 0; bases outside the gene matches: 9. CDR1 and CDR2 from the germline V gene are SEHNR and FQNEAQ (reference sequence).

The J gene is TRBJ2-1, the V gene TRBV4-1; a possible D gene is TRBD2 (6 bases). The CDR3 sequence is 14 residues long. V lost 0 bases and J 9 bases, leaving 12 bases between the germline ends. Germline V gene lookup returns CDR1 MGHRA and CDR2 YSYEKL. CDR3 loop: CASSQDSRGTEQFF. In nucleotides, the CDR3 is TGCGCCAGCAGCCAAGATTCGCGGGGTACTGAGCAGTTCTTC.

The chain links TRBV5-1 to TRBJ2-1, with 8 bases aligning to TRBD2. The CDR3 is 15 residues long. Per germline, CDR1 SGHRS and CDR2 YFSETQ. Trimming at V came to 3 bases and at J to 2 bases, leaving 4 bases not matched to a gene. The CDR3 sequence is CASSSGRAAYNEQFF. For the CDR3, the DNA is TGCGCCAGCAGCTCCGGGAGGGCCGCCTACAATGAGCAGTTCTTC.

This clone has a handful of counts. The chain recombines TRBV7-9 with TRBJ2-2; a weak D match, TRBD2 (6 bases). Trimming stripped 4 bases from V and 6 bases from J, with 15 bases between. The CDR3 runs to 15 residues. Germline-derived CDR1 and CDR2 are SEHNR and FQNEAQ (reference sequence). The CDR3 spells CASSSGREVSGELFF. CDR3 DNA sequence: TGTGCCAGCAGCTCGGGCAGGGAGGTGTCCGGGGAGCTGTTTTTT.